These 2 T cell receptor beta chains originate from one sample sequenced in a study of blood T cell repertoires in COVID-19. Assay: immunoSEQ multiplex PCR; the TCRdb copy retains only in-frame clones and omits some. The repertoire holds roughly 120,000 clones, with roughly four fifths as singletons. Sequencing used peripheral blood. The source of these receptors is a middle-aged man with acute or convalescent COVID-19.

The chain links TRBV3-1 (or the pseudogene TRBV3-2) to TRBJ1-6; D might be TRBD1 (6 bases). The CDR3 is 15 amino acids. Looked up from germline, CDR1 is LGHDT and CDR2 is YNNKEL (reference sequence). The ends were cut back, 5 bases at V and 13 bases at J, with 21 bases in the middle. The CDR3 sequence is CASSEGGQRNQPLHF. The CDR3 DNA follows: TGTGCCAGCAGCGAGGGGGGGCAGCGGAATCAGCCCCTCCACTTT.

This chain links TRBV7-8 with TRBJ2-3; D perhaps matches TRBD2 (6 bases). Germline CDR1 reads SGHVS; CDR2 reads FQNEAQ. The length of the CDR3 is 14 residues. V was clipped by 0 bases and J by 7 bases, with 11 bases between them. The CDR3 reads CASSLAASANTQYF. CDR3 nucleotides: TGTGCCAGCAGCTTAGCGGCTAGCGCCAATACGCAGTATTTT.